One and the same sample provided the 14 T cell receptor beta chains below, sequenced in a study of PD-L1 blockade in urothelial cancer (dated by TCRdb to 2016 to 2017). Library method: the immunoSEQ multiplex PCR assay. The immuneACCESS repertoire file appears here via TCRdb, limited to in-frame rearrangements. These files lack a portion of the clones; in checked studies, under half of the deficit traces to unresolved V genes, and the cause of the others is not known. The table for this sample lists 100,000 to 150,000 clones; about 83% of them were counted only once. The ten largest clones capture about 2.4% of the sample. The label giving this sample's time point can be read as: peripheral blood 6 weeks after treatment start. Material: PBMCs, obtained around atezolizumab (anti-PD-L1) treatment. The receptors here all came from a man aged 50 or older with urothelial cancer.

DNA for the CDR3: TGTGCCAGCAGTGAAGAAGGTAGGACTAGGAGGTACAATGAGCAGTTCTTC. It yields the protein CASSEEGRTRRYNEQFF. The chain joins TRBV6-1 to TRBJ2-1; the match to TRBD2 covers 7 bases. J was trimmed by 4 bases and V by 1 base; bases with no gene match: 10. CDR3 length: 17 amino acids. CDR1 is MNHNS and CDR2 is SASEGT in the germline V gene.

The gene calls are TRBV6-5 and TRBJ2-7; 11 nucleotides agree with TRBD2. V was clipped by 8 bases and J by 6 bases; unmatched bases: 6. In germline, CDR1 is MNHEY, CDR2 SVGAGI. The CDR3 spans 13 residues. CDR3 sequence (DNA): TGTGCCAGCCGCGGACTAGCGGGCTTCGAGCAGTACTTC. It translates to CASRGLAGFEQYF.

CDR3 loop: CASSWDRGREIIQYF. CDR3 bases: TGCGCCAGCAGCTGGGACAGGGGGCGCGAGATCATTCAGTACTTC. This chain joins TRBV5-1 and TRBJ2-4, with 12 bases fitting TRBD1. Per the germline V gene, CDR1 is SGHRS and CDR2 is YFSETQ. The CDR3 has 15 residues. J lost 9 bases, V lost 3 bases, and 7 bases had no gene match.

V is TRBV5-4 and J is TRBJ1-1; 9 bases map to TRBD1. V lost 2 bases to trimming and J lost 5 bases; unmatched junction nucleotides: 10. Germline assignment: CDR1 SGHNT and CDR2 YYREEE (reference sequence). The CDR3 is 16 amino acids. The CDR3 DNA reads TGTGCCAGCAGCTTCCCACCGGGACAGGGTGGGACTGAAGCTTTCTTT. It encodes CASSFPPGQGGTEAFF.

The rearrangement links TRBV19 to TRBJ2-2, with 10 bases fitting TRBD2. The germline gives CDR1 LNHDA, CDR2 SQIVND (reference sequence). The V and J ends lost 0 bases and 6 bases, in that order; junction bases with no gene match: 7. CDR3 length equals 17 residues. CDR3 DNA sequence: TGTGCCAGTAGTATAGAAAGGCTAGCGGGAGAAGCCGGGGAGCTGTTTTTT. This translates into CASSIERLAGEAGELFF.

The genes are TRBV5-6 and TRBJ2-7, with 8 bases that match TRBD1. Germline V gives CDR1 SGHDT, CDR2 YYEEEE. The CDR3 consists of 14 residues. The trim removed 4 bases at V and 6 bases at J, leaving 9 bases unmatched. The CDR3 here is CASSPDRGRAEQYF. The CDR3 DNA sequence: TGTGCCAGCAGCCCAGACAGGGGACGAGCCGAGCAGTACTTC.

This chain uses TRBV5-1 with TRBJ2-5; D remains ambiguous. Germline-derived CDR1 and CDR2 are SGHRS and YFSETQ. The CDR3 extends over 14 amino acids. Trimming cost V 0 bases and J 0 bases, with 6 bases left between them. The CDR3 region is CASSLGQNQETQYF. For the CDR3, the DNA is TGCGCCAGCAGCTTGGGCCAGAACCAAGAGACCCAGTACTTC.

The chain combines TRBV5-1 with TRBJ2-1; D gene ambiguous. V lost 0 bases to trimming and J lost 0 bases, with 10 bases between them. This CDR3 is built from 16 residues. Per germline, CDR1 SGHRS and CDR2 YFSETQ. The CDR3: CASSLVGLSSYNEQFF. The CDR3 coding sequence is TGCGCCAGCAGCTTGGTGGGCTTAAGCTCCTACAATGAGCAGTTCTTC. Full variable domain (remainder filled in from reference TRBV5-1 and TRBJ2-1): KAGVTQTPRYLIKTRGQQVTLSCSPISGHRSVSWYQQTPGQGLQFLFEYFSETQRNKGNFPGRFSGRQFSNSRSEMNVSTLELGDSALYLCASSLVGLSSYNEQFFGPGTRLTVL.

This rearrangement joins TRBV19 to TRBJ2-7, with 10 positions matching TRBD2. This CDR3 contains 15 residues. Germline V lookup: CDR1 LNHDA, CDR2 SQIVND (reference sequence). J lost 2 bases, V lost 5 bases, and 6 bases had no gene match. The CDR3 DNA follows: TGTGCCAGTAGTCTCGGGCTAGCGGGAGCCTACGAGCAGTACTTC. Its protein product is CASSLGLAGAYEQYF. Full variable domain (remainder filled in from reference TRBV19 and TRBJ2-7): DGGITQSPKYLFRKEGQNVTLSCEQNLNHDAMYWYRQDPGQGLRLIYYSQIVNDFQKGDIAEGYSVSREKKESFPLTVTSAQKNPTAFYLCASSLGLAGAYEQYFGPGTRLTVT.

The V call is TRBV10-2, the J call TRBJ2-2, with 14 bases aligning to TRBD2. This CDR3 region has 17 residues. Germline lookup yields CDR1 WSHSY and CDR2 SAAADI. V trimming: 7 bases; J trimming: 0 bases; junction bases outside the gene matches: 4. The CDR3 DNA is TGCGCCAGCACTGGACTAGCGGGAGGCGCGAACACCGGGGAGCTGTTTTTT. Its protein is CASTGLAGGANTGELFF.

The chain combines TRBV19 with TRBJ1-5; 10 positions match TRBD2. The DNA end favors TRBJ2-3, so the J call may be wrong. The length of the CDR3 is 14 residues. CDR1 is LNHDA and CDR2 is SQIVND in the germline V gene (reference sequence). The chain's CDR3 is CASSRGTSDQPQYF. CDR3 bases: TGTGCCAGTAGTCGTGGGACTAGCGATCAGCCCCAGTATTTT.

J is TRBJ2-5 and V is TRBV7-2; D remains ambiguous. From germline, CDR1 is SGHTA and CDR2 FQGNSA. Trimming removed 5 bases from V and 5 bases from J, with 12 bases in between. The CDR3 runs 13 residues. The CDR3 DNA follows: TGTGCCAGCAGCCCTCCCAACCGGGAGACCCAGTACTTC. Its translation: CASSPPNRETQYF. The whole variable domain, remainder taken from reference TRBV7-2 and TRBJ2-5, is GAGVSQSPSNKVTEKGKDVELRCDPISGHTALYWYRQSLGQGLEFLIYFQGNSAPDKSGLPSDRFSAERTGGSVSTLTIQRTQQEDSAVYLCASSPPNRETQYFGPGTRLLVL.

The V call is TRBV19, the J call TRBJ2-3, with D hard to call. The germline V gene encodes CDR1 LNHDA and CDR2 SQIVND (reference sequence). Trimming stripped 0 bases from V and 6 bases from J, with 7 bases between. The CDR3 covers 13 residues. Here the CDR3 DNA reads TGTGCCAGTAGTATAGATTCCTCGGATACGCAGTATTTT. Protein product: CASSIDSSDTQYF.

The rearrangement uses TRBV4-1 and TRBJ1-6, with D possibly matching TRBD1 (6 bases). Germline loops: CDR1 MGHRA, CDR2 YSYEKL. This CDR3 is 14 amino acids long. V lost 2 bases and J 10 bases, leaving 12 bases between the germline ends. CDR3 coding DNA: TGCGCCAGCAGCCAAACCCTAGGGGGATCACCCCTCCACTTT. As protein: CASSQTLGGSPLHF.